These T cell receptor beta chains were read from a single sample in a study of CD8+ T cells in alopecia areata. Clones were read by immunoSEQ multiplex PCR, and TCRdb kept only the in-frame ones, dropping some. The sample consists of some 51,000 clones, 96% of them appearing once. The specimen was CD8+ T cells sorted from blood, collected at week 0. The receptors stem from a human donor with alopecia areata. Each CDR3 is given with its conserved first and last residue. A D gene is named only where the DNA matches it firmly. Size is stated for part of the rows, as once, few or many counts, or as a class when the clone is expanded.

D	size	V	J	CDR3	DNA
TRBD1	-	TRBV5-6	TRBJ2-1	CASSYGQGNNEQFF	TGTGCCAGCAGCTATGGACAGGGAAACAATGAGCAGTTCTTC
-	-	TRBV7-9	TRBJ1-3	CASSFLQASSGNTIYF	TGTGCCAGCAGCTTTCTACAGGCGAGCTCTGGAAACACCATATATTTT
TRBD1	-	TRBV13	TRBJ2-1	CASSMDRDGKVSLSSYNEQFF	TGTGCCAGCAGCATGGACAGGGATGGAAAAGTGTCTCTAAGCTCCTACAATGAGCAGTTCTTC
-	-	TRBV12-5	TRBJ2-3	CASGLTTVMLTDTQYF	TGTGCTAGTGGTTTGACCACTGTGATGCTCACAGATACGCAGTATTTT
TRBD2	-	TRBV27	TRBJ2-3	CASTRLAEGTDTQYF	TGTGCCAGCACCCGACTAGCGGAGGGCACAGATACGCAGTATTTT
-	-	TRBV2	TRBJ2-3	CASEEAGSTDTQYF	TGTGCCAGCGAGGAGGCGGGTAGCACAGATACGCAGTATTTT
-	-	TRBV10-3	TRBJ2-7	CASLGDPTYEQYF	TGTGCCTCACTCGGGGACCCTACCTACGAGCAGTACTTC
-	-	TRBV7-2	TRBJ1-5	CASSLTSGPLRDQPQHF	TGTGCCAGCAGCTTAACTAGTGGACCGCTTAGGGATCAGCCCCAGCATTTT
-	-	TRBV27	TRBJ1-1	CASSPGVYTEAFF	TGTGCCAGCAGTCCAGGGGTCTACACTGAAGCTTTCTTT
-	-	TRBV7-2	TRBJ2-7	CASSPPDPPVSYEQYF	TGTGCCAGCAGCCCCCCGGACCCTCCCGTCTCCTACGAGCAGTACTTC
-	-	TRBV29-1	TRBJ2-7	CSVGEGLNEQYF	TGCAGCGTTGGGGAAGGACTTAACGAGCAGTACTTC
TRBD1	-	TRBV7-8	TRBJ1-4	CASSPRQGSNEKLFF	TGTGCCAGCAGCCCCAGACAGGGCTCTAATGAAAAACTGTTTTTT
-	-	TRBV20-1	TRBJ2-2	CSARSTGELFF	TGCAGTGCTAGATCAACCGGGGAGCTGTTTTTT
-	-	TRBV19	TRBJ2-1	CASSIDLGSLAYNEQFF	TGTGCCAGTAGTATAGATCTCGGGTCTCTAGCCTACAATGAGCAGTTCTTC
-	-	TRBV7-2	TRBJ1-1	CASSLGGEAFF	TGTGCCAGCAGCTTAGGGGGTGAAGCTTTCTTT
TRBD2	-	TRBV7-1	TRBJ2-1	CASSLTGGEYNEQFF	TGTGCCAGCAGCTTAACTGGGGGGGAATACAATGAGCAGTTCTTC
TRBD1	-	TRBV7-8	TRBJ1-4	CASSRRTGGNEKLFF	TGTGCCAGCAGCCGCCGGACAGGCGGGAATGAAAAACTGTTTTTT
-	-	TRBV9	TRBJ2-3	CASSFGAADTQYF	TGTGCCAGCAGCTTTGGCGCGGCAGATACGCAGTATTTT
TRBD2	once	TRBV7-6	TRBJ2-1	CASSLSGGEYGEQFF	TGTGCCAGCAGCTTAAGCGGGGGGGAATACGGTGAGCAGTTCTTC
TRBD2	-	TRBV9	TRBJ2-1	CASSSGTSGGAANEQFF	TGTGCCAGCAGCTCCGGGACTAGCGGGGGGGCCGCAAATGAGCAGTTCTTC
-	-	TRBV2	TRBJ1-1	CASSVNTEAFF	TGTGCCAGCAGCGTGAACACTGAAGCTTTCTTT
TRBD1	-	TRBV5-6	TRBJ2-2	CASSLTGGTNTGELFF	TGTGCCAGCAGCCTCACAGGGGGGACGAACACCGGGGAGCTGTTTTTT
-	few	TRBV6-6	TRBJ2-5	CASSIRSQETQYF	TGTGCCAGCAGTATCAGGTCCCAAGAGACCCAGTACTTC
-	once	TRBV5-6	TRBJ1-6	CASSLDASSRSSYNSPLHF	TGTGCCAGCAGCTTGGATGCCTCCTCAAGAAGCTCCTATAATTCACCCCTCCACTTT
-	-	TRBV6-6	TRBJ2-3	CASLKVFTDTQYF	TGTGCCAGTTTGAAGGTTTTCACAGATACGCAGTATTTT
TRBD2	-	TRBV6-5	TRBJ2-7	CASSYFGLAGGEQYF	TGTGCCAGCAGTTATTTTGGACTAGCGGGGGGCGAGCAGTACTTC
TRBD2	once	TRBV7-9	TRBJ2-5	CALGLAAETQYF	TGTGCCTTGGGACTAGCGGCAGAGACCCAGTACTTC
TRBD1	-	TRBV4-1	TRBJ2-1	CATDRGQGSGEQFF	TGCGCCACCGACCGGGGACAGGGATCGGGAGAGCAGTTCTTC
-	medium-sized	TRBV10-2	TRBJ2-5	CASRDSSQETQYF	TGCGCCAGCAGGGACAGTAGTCAAGAGACCCAGTACTTC
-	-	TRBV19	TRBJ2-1	CASSIRVTYNEQFF	TGTGCCAGTAGTATCCGCGTTACGTACAATGAGCAGTTCTTC
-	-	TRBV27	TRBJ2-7	CASSFGDGSSYEQYF	TGTGCCAGCAGTTTTGGGGACGGAAGCTCCTACGAGCAGTACTTC
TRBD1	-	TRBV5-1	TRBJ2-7	CASSPRDRGYEQYF	TGCGCCAGCAGCCCCCGGGACAGGGGTTACGAGCAGTACTTC
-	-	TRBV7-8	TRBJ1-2	CASSLVTGNYGYTF	TGTGCCAGCAGCTTAGTAACCGGGAACTATGGCTACACCTTC
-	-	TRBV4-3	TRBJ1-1	CASSQDGNTDSLNTEAFF	TGCGCCAGCAGCCAAGATGGGAACACGGACAGCCTGAACACTGAAGCTTTCTTT